This record looks at one TCR beta chain sequence and its context. The antigen is unknown. The entry originates in a study of T cells expressing NK-cell markers. Study observations and caveats: HCMV specificity of expanded NKG2C+ T cell clones remained unclear.

Each CDR3 protein gets one entry in TCRdb, which reprocessed the 5' RACE reads and gives no DNA. Its table records about 390,000 distinct CDR3 sequences. This TCR derives from a woman aged 45-60 years in good health. What was sequenced was blood T cells: a sorted CD56 or NKG2C T cell subset, CD4+ or CD8+ T cells, or bulk PBMC T cells (not recorded which).

CDR3 region: CASSSGNTGELFF. This chain connects TRBV6-9 to TRBJ2-2. Germline CDR1 MNHGY, CDR2 SVAAGI. The CDR3 extends over 13 amino acids.